Below, 19 T cell receptor beta chains from the same sample are listed, as sequenced in a study of blood T cell repertoires in COVID-19. Produced via immunoSEQ multiplex PCR; TCRdb's table is partial and in-frame only. The sample records just over 300,000 clones, 89% being singletons. The sequencing input was peripheral blood. The receptors shown here come from a woman in her 30s with COVID-19, enrolled during active disease.

Details on this clone: Other nucleotide sequences in the sample specify the same CDR3. The chain carries TRBV4-1 and TRBJ1-2, with D possibly being TRBD1 (5 bases). Germline V lookup: CDR1 MGHRA, CDR2 YSYEKL. Between the trimmed V and J ends, which lost 1 base and 3 bases, there was a span of 12 bases. This CDR3 spans 15 amino acids. The CDR3 reads CASSQGPGGDYGYTF. In DNA, the CDR3 is TGCGCCAGCAGCCAAGGGCCCGGGGGAGACTATGGCTACACCTTC.

This clone has more than one count but fewer than ten. The gene calls are TRBV6-5 and TRBJ2-7, with D possibly being TRBD2 (5 bases). This CDR3 is 14 amino acids long. CDR1 is MNHEY and CDR2 is SVGAGI in the germline V gene. Between the trimmed V and J ends, which lost 7 bases and 2 bases, there was a span of 15 bases. The CDR3 coding sequence is TGTGCCAGCAAGAAAGAGGGAGTCCCCTACGAGCAGTACTTC. Protein sequence: CASKKEGVPYEQYF.

V and J are TRBV28 and TRBJ2-1; 10 bases are a match to TRBD2. J lost 5 bases, V lost 4 bases, and 8 bases had no gene match. In germline, CDR1 is MDHEN, CDR2 SYDVKM. The CDR3 is 16 amino acids. The DNA for the CDR3 is TGTGCCAGCAGTTCCAGCGGGGGGGCTATCCACAATGAGCAGTTCTTC. As protein: CASSSSGGAIHNEQFF.

The chain is built from TRBV3-1 (or the pseudogene TRBV3-2) and TRBJ1-1; 7 nucleotides align to TRBD1. Germline V gene data show CDR1 as LGHDT and CDR2 as YNNKEL (reference sequence). The CDR3 has 14 amino acids. V dropped 1 base and J dropped 7; count of bases not matched to a gene: 6. CDR3 loop: CASSQGTGAGEAFF. In nucleotides, the CDR3 is TGTGCCAGCAGCCAAGGAACAGGGGCAGGTGAAGCTTTCTTT.

This clone was counted between two and nine times. The chain uses TRBV27 and TRBJ1-2; tentatively, D is TRBD1 (6 bases). From germline, CDR1 is MNHEY and CDR2 SMNVEV (reference sequence). V lost 4 bases and J 8 bases, leaving 14 bases between the germline ends. The CDR3 is made up of 13 amino acids. The CDR3 DNA reads TGTGCCAGCAGTTCGAATACAGGGAGAGGCTACACCTTC. This codes for CASSSNTGRGYTF.

The V and J genes are TRBV20-1 and TRBJ1-6, with TRBD1 as a possible D gene (6 bases). The CDR3 runs to 15 residues. V dropped 3 bases and J dropped 7 bases, with 16 bases sitting between them. In germline, CDR1 is DFQATT, CDR2 SNEGSKA (reference sequence). The CDR3 here is CSASWPGEPNSPLHF. CDR3 sequence (DNA): TGCAGTGCTAGTTGGCCAGGGGAGCCGAATTCACCCCTCCACTTT.

This clone has a single count. Other DNA sequences in the same sample also yield this CDR3. The V gene is TRBV5-4, the J gene TRBJ2-7; TRBD2 matches 9 bases. The junction had 9 bases not matched to a gene; V was cut back by 4 bases and J by 4 bases. The germline V gene has CDR1 SGHNT and CDR2 YYREEE (reference sequence). The CDR3 is made up of 15 amino acids. CDR3 sequence reads: CASSPGDSGGYEQYF. DNA for the CDR3: TGTGCCAGCAGCCCCGGTGATAGCGGGGGATACGAGCAGTACTTC.

The J gene is TRBJ2-5, the V gene TRBV3-1 (or the pseudogene TRBV3-2), with 9 bases matching TRBD2. CDR1 and CDR2 from the germline V gene are LGHDT and YNNKEL (reference sequence). The CDR3 is made up of 15 amino acids. J gave up 4 bases and V 4 bases, and 7 bases lay outside the gene matches. The CDR3 DNA reads as TGTGCCAGCAGCCCTAGCGGGGTCTCGGGAGAGACCCAGTACTTC. Amino acids: CASSPSGVSGETQYF.

The chain carries TRBV20-1 and TRBJ1-2; D unresolved. The CDR3 has 9 residues. Germline loops: CDR1 DFQATT, CDR2 SNEGSKA (reference sequence). In DNA, the CDR3 is TGCCGGGGAGCCTATGGCTACACCTTC. Translation gives CRGAYGYTF.

This clone was observed once. The chain links TRBV5-6 to TRBJ1-3; D is unclear. The germline CDR1 and CDR2 sequences are SGHDT and YYEEEE. The CDR3 loop spans 12 amino acids. V was trimmed by 2 bases and J by 5 bases, leaving 5 bases between them. This CDR3 is CASSFKRNTIYF. In DNA form, the CDR3 reads TGTGCCAGCAGCTTCAAAAGAAACACCATATATTTT.

The rearrangement uses TRBV11-2 and TRBJ2-3, with 8 positions matching TRBD2. V was pared by 8 bases and J by 6 bases, with 13 bases of the junction left unmatched. There are 15 residues in the CDR3. CDR1 is SGHAT, CDR2 FQNNGV, per germline. The CDR3 nucleotides read TGTGCCAGCCGCTATCTGGGACTAGAACCCGATACGCAGTATTTT. Its protein product is CASRYLGLEPDTQYF.

The rearrangement joins TRBV4-1 to TRBJ2-3, with 7 bases that match TRBD2. The CDR3 is made up of 16 amino acids. V was pared by 4 bases and J by 2 bases, with 9 bases of the junction left unmatched. CDR1 is MGHRA and CDR2 is YSYEKL in the germline V gene. In DNA form, the CDR3 reads TGCGCCAGCAGCCCTCGGGGGGACCATTTCACAGATACGCAGTATTTT. It encodes CASSPRGDHFTDTQYF.

The rearrangement uses TRBV11-2 and TRBJ1-6; TRBD1 aligns across 7 bases. Per germline, CDR1 SGHAT and CDR2 FQNNGV. There are 16 residues in the CDR3. The J segment lost 9 bases and the V segment lost 0 bases, leaving 8 bases of the junction unmatched. CDR3 protein: CASSLDLQGSGSPLHF. The CDR3 coding sequence is TGTGCCAGCAGCTTAGATTTACAGGGGTCGGGTTCACCCCTCCACTTT.

This clone was observed once. The gene calls are TRBV24-1 and TRBJ1-4; no definite D call. V was clipped by 5 bases and J by 4 bases, with 10 bases between them. Per the germline V gene, CDR1 is KGHDR and CDR2 is SFDVKD. The CDR3 has 14 amino acids. The DNA for the CDR3 is TGTGCCACCAGTGGGGCACCGCATAATGAAAAACTGTTTTTT. Encoded protein: CATSGAPHNEKLFF.

The gene calls are TRBV5-6 and TRBJ1-1; a possible D gene is TRBD1 (5 bases). V was shortened by 4 bases and J by 1 base, with 11 bases between the two germline ends. The CDR3 runs 14 residues. Germline CDR1 SGHDT, CDR2 YYEEEE. CDR3 amino acids: CASSDSRGNTEAFF. The CDR3 DNA reads TGTGCCAGCAGCGACAGTAGGGGGAACACTGAAGCTTTCTTT.

A few counts support this clone. This chain uses TRBV7-2 with TRBJ1-2; the D is unclear. V lost 0 bases and J 4 bases, leaving 9 bases between the germline ends. This CDR3 comprises 14 residues. The germline V gene has CDR1 SGHTA and CDR2 FQGNSA. The CDR3 loop is CASSLAYWSYGYTF. CDR3 nucleotides: TGTGCCAGCAGCTTAGCGTACTGGAGCTATGGCTACACCTTC.

V and J are TRBV4-3 and TRBJ1-6, with D hard to call. This CDR3 is built from 13 residues. The germline CDR1 and CDR2 sequences are LGHNA and YSLEER. V was clipped by 5 bases and J by 7 bases, with 9 bases between them. DNA for the CDR3: TGCGCCAGCAGCGGACGAGGGAATTCACCCCTCCACTTT. Its translation is CASSGRGNSPLHF.

The chain couples TRBV9 to TRBJ2-5; D unclear. V lost 3 bases and J 1 base, leaving 7 bases between the germline ends. CDR1 and CDR2 (germline): SGDLS, YYNGEE. The CDR3 sequence is 13 residues long. The CDR3 DNA is TGTGCCAGCAGCGGACAAGGCCAAGAGACCCAGTACTTC. It encodes CASSGQGQETQYF.

The chain recombines TRBV19 with TRBJ2-2; 7 bases map to TRBD2. Germline V lookup: CDR1 LNHDA, CDR2 SQIVND (reference sequence). This CDR3 has 15 amino acids. After removal of 8 bases from V and 3 bases from J, the junction contained 9 bases not matched to a gene. Written as DNA, the CDR3 is TGTGCCAGTGCGTCCGGGAGGAGATACACCGGGGAGCTGTTTTTT. Its protein product is CASASGRRYTGELFF.